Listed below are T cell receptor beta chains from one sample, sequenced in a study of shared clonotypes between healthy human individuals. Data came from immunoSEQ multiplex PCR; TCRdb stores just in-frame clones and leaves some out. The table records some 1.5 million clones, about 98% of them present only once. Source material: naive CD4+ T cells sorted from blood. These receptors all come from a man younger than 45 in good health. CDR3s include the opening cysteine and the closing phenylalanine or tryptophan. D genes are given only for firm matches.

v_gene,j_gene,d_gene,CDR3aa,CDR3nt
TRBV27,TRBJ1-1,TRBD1,CASSWTGALFGLEAFF,TGTGCCAGCAGTTGGACAGGGGCTCTATTCGGCCTTGAAGCTTTCTTT
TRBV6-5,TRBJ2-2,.,CASSYDGADTGELFF,TGTGCCAGCAGTTACGACGGGGCGGACACCGGGGAGCTGTTTTTT
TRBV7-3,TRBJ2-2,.,CASSLLNIENTGELFF,TGTGCCAGCAGCTTGCTCAACATAGAAAACACCGGGGAGCTGTTTTTT
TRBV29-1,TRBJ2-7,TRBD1,CSVPKQGGNEQYF,TGCAGCGTGCCTAAACAGGGGGGCAACGAGCAGTACTTC
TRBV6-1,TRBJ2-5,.,CASSEDRIQETQYF,TGTGCCAGCAGTGAAGACAGGATTCAAGAGACCCAGTACTTC
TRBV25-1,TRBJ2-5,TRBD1,CASTDPGQVQETQYF,TGTGCCAGCACCGATCCCGGACAGGTACAAGAGACCCAGTACTTC
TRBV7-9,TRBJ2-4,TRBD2,CASSLGTSGMGELKYF,TGTGCCAGCAGCTTAGGGACTAGCGGGATGGGGGAGTTGAAGTACTTC
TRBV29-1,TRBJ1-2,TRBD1,CSVEPTGRANYGYTF,TGCAGCGTTGAACCGACAGGGAGAGCTAACTATGGCTACACCTTC
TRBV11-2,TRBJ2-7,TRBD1,CASSLVGTAYEQYF,TGTGCCAGCAGCTTAGTTGGGACAGCCTACGAGCAGTACTTC
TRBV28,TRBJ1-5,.,CASRQGNQPQHF,TGTGCCAGCAGACAGGGCAATCAGCCCCAGCATTTT
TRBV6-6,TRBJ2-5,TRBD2,CASSLSGETQYF,TGTGCCAGCAGCCTTAGCGGGGAGACCCAGTACTTC